The 12 T cell receptor beta chains in this list originate from one sample, sequenced in a study of siplizumab effects on memory and regulatory T cells (dated by TCRdb to the late 2010s). The library came from the immunoSEQ multiplex PCR assay. TCRdb holds this immuneACCESS table with in-frame rearrangements only. Some clones are missing; in checked studies, unresolved V genes explain under half, and the rest has no known cause. The sample includes approximately 120,000 clones, with about 92% observed a single time. The top ten constitute around 0.73% of the sample. Sequenced sample: Tregs sorted from blood. The receptors shown here come from a human donor in good health.

This chain links TRBV7-9 with TRBJ2-4; TRBD2 matches at 7 bases. Per germline, CDR1 SEHNR and CDR2 FQNEAQ (reference sequence). J was trimmed by 3 bases and V by 5 bases; bases with no gene match: 16. CDR3 size: 18 residues. The CDR3 is CASSLGEGPLMGKNIQYF. The CDR3 DNA sequence: TGTGCCAGCAGCCTAGGGGAGGGCCCCTTAATGGGCAAAAACATTCAGTACTTC.

V is TRBV6-6 and J is TRBJ1-5; D is uncertain. V lost 6 bases and J 5 bases, leaving 8 bases between the germline ends. CDR1 MNHNY and CDR2 SVGAGI come from the germline V gene (reference sequence). This CDR3 region has 12 residues. As DNA, the CDR3 is TGTGCCAGCAGGGTGAAGGATCAGCCCCAGCATTTT. This gives the protein CASRVKDQPQHF.

CDR3: CASSYRQNYGYTF. The DNA of the CDR3 is TGTGCCAGCAGTTACCGACAGAACTATGGCTACACCTTC. The genes are TRBV6-5 and TRBJ1-2; the D gene is possibly TRBD1 (5 bases). Per the germline V gene, CDR1 is MNHEY and CDR2 is SVGAGI. The CDR3 has 13 amino acids. V shed 2 bases and J shed 2 bases, with 6 bases lying between them.

The rearrangement links TRBV6-4 to TRBJ2-2; D gene ambiguous. Germline CDR1 and CDR2: MRHNA and SNTAGT. V lost 5 bases and J 3 bases, leaving 10 bases between the germline ends. CDR3 length: 14 residues. The CDR3, as DNA: TGTGCCAGCAGTCTCGCCCTGTACACCGGGGAGCTGTTTTTT. It yields the protein CASSLALYTGELFF.

The rearrangement joins TRBV12-5 to TRBJ2-3, with TRBD2 as a possible D gene (7 bases). This CDR3 comprises 14 residues. CDR1 and CDR2 (germline): LGHNT, FRNRAP. V was clipped by 2 bases and J by 6 bases, with 12 bases between them. The CDR3: CASGLRGGSDTQYF. In DNA form, the CDR3 reads TGTGCTAGTGGTTTGAGGGGGGGTTCGGATACGCAGTATTTT. Full variable domain (remainder filled in from reference TRBV12-5 and TRBJ2-3): DARVTQTPRHKVTEMGQEVTMRCQPILGHNTVFWYRQTMMQGLELLAYFRNRAPLDDSGMPKDRFSAEMPDATLATLKIQPSEPRDSAVYFCASGLRGGSDTQYFGPGTRLTVL.

The chain links TRBV30 to TRBJ2-3; the D gene is possibly TRBD2 (5 bases). The CDR3 sequence is 13 residues long. Trimming removed 3 bases from V and 12 bases from J, with 19 bases in between. Germline CDR1 reads GTSNPN; CDR2 reads SVGIG (reference sequence). The DNA for the CDR3 is TGTGCCTGGAGCGGACCCGACTACCTTCACCAGTATTTT. Protein sequence: CAWSGPDYLHQYF.

The rearrangement uses TRBV5-4 and TRBJ1-1; D gene unclear. Trimming took 0 bases from V and 5 from J, leaving 11 bases between them. CDR1 is SGHNT, CDR2 YYREEE, per germline (reference sequence). The CDR3 extends over 14 amino acids. The CDR3 protein is CASSLDPVGTEAFF. CDR3 bases: TGTGCCAGCAGCTTGGACCCGGTGGGTACTGAAGCTTTCTTT.

V gene TRBV5-4 combines with J gene TRBJ1-1, with TRBD1 matching over 9 bases. Trimming removed 4 bases from V and 2 bases from J; junction bases left unmatched: 3. The CDR3 contains 14 residues. Germline V gene data show CDR1 as SGHNT and CDR2 as YYREEE (reference sequence). The CDR3 DNA sequence: TGTGCCAGCAGCCGGGGACAGGGCAACACTGAAGCTTTCTTT. Translating it yields CASSRGQGNTEAFF.

The V and J genes are TRBV12-5 and TRBJ2-5; 8 nucleotides line up with TRBD1. From germline, CDR1 is LGHNT and CDR2 FRNRAP. This CDR3 is built from 14 residues. The V segment lost 5 bases and the J segment 1 base; nucleotides outside the gene matches: 3. For the CDR3, the DNA is TGTGCTAGTGGTCTCGACAGGGGCCAAGAGACCCAGTACTTC. This encodes CASGLDRGQETQYF.

V gene TRBV2 combines with J gene TRBJ2-7; 7 bases map to TRBD1. Unmatched junction bases numbered 3, after V lost 8 bases and J lost 2 bases. The CDR3 is 12 residues long. CDR1 is SNHLY and CDR2 is FYNNEI in the germline V gene. CDR3 in DNA: TGTGCCAGCCGGGACAGACCCTACGAGCAGTACTTC. Amino acid sequence: CASRDRPYEQYF.

This chain uses TRBV5-4 with TRBJ2-5, with D possibly being TRBD1 (6 bases). Trimming removed 3 bases at V and 5 bases at J, with 14 bases between. Germline V gene data show CDR1 as SGHNT and CDR2 as YYREEE (reference sequence). CDR3 length: 14 residues. The CDR3 coding sequence is TGTGCCAGCAGCTCCCACAGGGTCGGGGAGACCCAGTACTTC. Amino acid sequence: CASSSHRVGETQYF.

V gene TRBV29-1 combines with J gene TRBJ1-1; D uncertain. This CDR3 comprises 13 residues. CDR1 SQVTM and CDR2 ANQGSEA come from the germline V gene. Trimming took 4 bases from V and 2 from J, leaving 11 bases between them. As DNA, the CDR3 is TGCAGCGTTGGAGGGTTTCGAAACACTGAAGCTTTCTTT. Protein product: CSVGGFRNTEAFF.